This T cell receptor beta chain was recorded in a study of shared clonotypes between healthy human individuals. Study-level results: The study found roughly 5.3% of naive CD4 clonotypes shared across a few donors. The represented genetic and exposure-history diversity was limited by the small number of donors.

This clone was detected once. The antigen is undetermined. The study separated CD4+ cells into CD45RA+ naive and CD45RA-negative memory subsets. At a deep level, the assay was run. Method: immunoSEQ multiplex PCR; TCRdb's copy keeps in-frame clones and lacks some. Of approximately 980,000 clones in the sample, 60% to 85% were seen once. Germline CDR1 GTSNPN, CDR2 SVGIG (reference sequence). V was cut by 2 bases and J by 11 bases, with 15 bases left in between. This CDR3 is built from 12 residues. The sequencing sample was made of memory CD4+ T cells sorted from blood. Subset meaning: CD45RA-negative fraction. This TCR came from a young man in good health. The rearrangement joins TRBV30 to TRBJ1-1, with D tentatively TRBD1 (6 bases). CDR3 residues: CAWSPPHRVAFF. The CDR3 region has the DNA TGTGCCTGGAGTCCCCCTCACAGGGTGGCTTTCTTT.